These T cell receptor beta chains were read from a single sample in a study of cytomegalovirus exposure and HLA in healthy donors. The assay was immunoSEQ multiplex PCR, and TCRdb's table has in-frame clones only and misses some. The sample records around 190,000 clones, 70% to 80% being singletons. Sequenced input: PBMCs. The origin of the receptors is a woman aged 25 to 39 in good health and CMV-seronegative. CDR3s include the opening cysteine and the closing phenylalanine or tryptophan. Fields, in order: clone size, J gene, D gene, V gene, CDR3 protein, CDR3 DNA. D genes are given only for firm matches. Rows give clone size only sometimes, using once, few, many, or a class for an expanded clone.

abundance: NA
j_gene: TRBJ1-6
d_gene: NA
v_gene: TRBV30
CDR3aa: CAWSSGYNSPLHF
CDR3nt: TGTGCCTGGAGTTCCGGGTATAATTCACCCCTCCACTTT

abundance: NA
j_gene: TRBJ1-5
d_gene: TRBD1
v_gene: TRBV19
CDR3aa: CASSIRTGNQPQHF
CDR3nt: TGTGCCAGTAGTATCCGGACAGGGAATCAGCCCCAGCATTTT

abundance: NA
j_gene: TRBJ2-1
d_gene: NA
v_gene: TRBV9
CDR3aa: CASSARVNEQFF
CDR3nt: TGTGCCAGCTCCGCCCGCGTGAATGAGCAGTTCTTC

abundance: NA
j_gene: TRBJ2-7
d_gene: TRBD2
v_gene: TRBV28
CDR3aa: CASISGDSAGEQYF
CDR3nt: TGTGCCAGCATTAGCGGGGACTCGGCGGGGGAGCAGTACTTC

abundance: NA
j_gene: TRBJ2-7
d_gene: NA
v_gene: TRBV10-3
CDR3aa: CAIRSEAGRSYEQYF
CDR3nt: TGTGCCATCCGGTCCGAAGCGGGCAGATCCTACGAGCAGTACTTC

abundance: NA
j_gene: TRBJ2-7
d_gene: NA
v_gene: TRBV6-5
CDR3aa: CASTPGLHSYEQYF
CDR3nt: TGTGCCAGCACCCCGGGACTCCATTCCTACGAGCAGTACTTC

abundance: once
j_gene: TRBJ1-1
d_gene: NA
v_gene: TRBV11-2
CDR3aa: CASSPLGGSRAMNTEAFF
CDR3nt: TGTGCCAGCAGCCCCCTGGGCGGATCGAGGGCTATGAACACTGAAGCTTTCTTT

abundance: NA
j_gene: TRBJ1-2
d_gene: NA
v_gene: TRBV6-5
CDR3aa: CASSYSENYGYTF
CDR3nt: TGTGCCAGCAGTTACTCCGAGAACTATGGCTACACCTTC

abundance: NA
j_gene: TRBJ2-1
d_gene: NA
v_gene: TRBV9
CDR3aa: CASSVAGNALEQFF
CDR3nt: TGTGCCAGCAGCGTAGCAGGAAACGCCCTGGAGCAGTTCTTC

abundance: NA
j_gene: TRBJ2-1
d_gene: TRBD1
v_gene: TRBV27
CDR3aa: CASTLRGQGSNEQFF
CDR3nt: TGTGCCAGCACTCTGAGGGGACAGGGTTCGAATGAGCAGTTCTTC

abundance: NA
j_gene: TRBJ2-5
d_gene: TRBD1
v_gene: TRBV7-2
CDR3aa: CASSLSARRDSPLGAQYF
CDR3nt: TGTGCCAGCAGCTTGTCGGCACGTAGGGACAGTCCCTTAGGGGCCCAGTACTTC

abundance: NA
j_gene: TRBJ2-2
d_gene: TRBD1
v_gene: TRBV7-9
CDR3aa: CASSSMTGFTGELFF
CDR3nt: TGTGCCAGCAGCTCCATGACAGGGTTCACCGGGGAGCTGTTTTTT

abundance: NA
j_gene: TRBJ2-2
d_gene: NA
v_gene: TRBV12-5
CDR3aa: CASGLDVTGGLFF
CDR3nt: TGTGCTAGTGGTTTGGATGTAACCGGGGGGCTGTTTTTT

abundance: NA
j_gene: TRBJ2-7
d_gene: NA
v_gene: TRBV30
CDR3aa: CAWSYPGEQYF
CDR3nt: TGTGCCTGGAGCTACCCGGGTGAGCAGTACTTC

abundance: once
j_gene: TRBJ1-1
d_gene: NA
v_gene: TRBV6-6
CDR3aa: CASRIQQGNTEAFF
CDR3nt: TGTGCCAGCCGCATACAACAGGGAAACACTGAAGCTTTCTTT

abundance: NA
j_gene: TRBJ2-7
d_gene: TRBD1
v_gene: TRBV15
CDR3aa: CATSLGQGFYEQYF
CDR3nt: TGTGCCACCAGCTTGGGACAGGGCTTCTACGAGCAGTACTTC

abundance: NA
j_gene: TRBJ1-1
d_gene: NA
v_gene: TRBV9
CDR3aa: CASSVSVNTEAFF
CDR3nt: TGTGCCAGCAGCGTATCAGTCAACACTGAAGCTTTCTTT

abundance: NA
j_gene: TRBJ1-4
d_gene: TRBD1
v_gene: TRBV5-4
CDR3aa: CASSSWTGDEKLFF
CDR3nt: TGTGCCAGCAGCTCCTGGACAGGGGATGAAAAACTGTTTTTT

abundance: NA
j_gene: TRBJ1-1
d_gene: NA
v_gene: TRBV5-1
CDR3aa: CASSLRVLNTEAFF
CDR3nt: TGCGCCAGCAGCTTACGGGTTTTGAACACTGAAGCTTTCTTT

abundance: NA
j_gene: TRBJ2-7
d_gene: TRBD2
v_gene: TRBV28
CDR3aa: CASDRGGNEQYF
CDR3nt: TGTGCCAGCGACCGGGGGGGGAACGAGCAGTACTTC

abundance: NA
j_gene: TRBJ2-7
d_gene: NA
v_gene: TRBV9
CDR3aa: CASSVGGQASYEQYF
CDR3nt: TGTGCCAGCAGCGTAGGAGGGCAAGCTTCCTACGAGCAGTACTTC

abundance: NA
j_gene: TRBJ2-7
d_gene: NA
v_gene: TRBV6-6
CDR3aa: CASSYSQGSSYEQYF
CDR3nt: TGTGCCAGCAGTTACAGTCAGGGAAGCTCCTACGAGCAGTACTTC

abundance: NA
j_gene: TRBJ2-1
d_gene: NA
v_gene: TRBV6-5
CDR3aa: CASSFRGIYNEQFF
CDR3nt: TGTGCCAGCAGTTTTAGGGGCATCTACAATGAGCAGTTCTTC

abundance: few
j_gene: TRBJ1-4
d_gene: TRBD1
v_gene: TRBV5-5
CDR3aa: CASRIGTGRNEKLFF
CDR3nt: TGTGCCAGCAGGATCGGGACAGGGAGAAACGAAAAACTGTTTTTT